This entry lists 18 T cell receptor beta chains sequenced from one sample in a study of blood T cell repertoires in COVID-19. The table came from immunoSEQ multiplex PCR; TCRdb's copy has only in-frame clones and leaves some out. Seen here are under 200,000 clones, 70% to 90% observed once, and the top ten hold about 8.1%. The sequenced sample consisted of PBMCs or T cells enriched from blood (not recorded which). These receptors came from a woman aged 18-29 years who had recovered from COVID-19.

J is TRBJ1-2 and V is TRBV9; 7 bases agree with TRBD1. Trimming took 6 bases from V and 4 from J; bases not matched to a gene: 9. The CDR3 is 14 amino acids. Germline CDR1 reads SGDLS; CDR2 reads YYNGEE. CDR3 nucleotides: TGTGCCAGCACCACAGGGACAGTCGGCTATGGCTACACCTTC. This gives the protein CASTTGTVGYGYTF. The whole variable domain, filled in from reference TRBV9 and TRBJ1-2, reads DSGVTQTPKHLITATGQRVTLRCSPRSGDLSVYWYQQSLDQGLQFLIQYYNGEERAKGNILERFSAQQFPDLHSELNLSSLELGDSALYFCASTTGTVGYGYTFGSGTRLTVV.

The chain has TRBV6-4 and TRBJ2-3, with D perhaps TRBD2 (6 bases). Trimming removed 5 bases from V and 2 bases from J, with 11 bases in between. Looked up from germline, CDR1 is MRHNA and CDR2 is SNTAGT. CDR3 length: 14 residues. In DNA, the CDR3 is TGTGCCAGCAGTCGCGGGAACCCCACAGATACGCAGTATTTT. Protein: CASSRGNPTDTQYF.

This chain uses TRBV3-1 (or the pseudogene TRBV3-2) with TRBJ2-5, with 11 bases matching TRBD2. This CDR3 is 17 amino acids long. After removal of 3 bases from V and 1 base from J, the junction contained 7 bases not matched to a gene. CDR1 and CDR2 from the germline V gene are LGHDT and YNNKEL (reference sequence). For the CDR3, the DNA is TGTGCCAGCAGCCATGTCGGTAGCGGGGGGGCCCAAGAGACCCAGTACTTC. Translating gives CASSHVGSGGAQETQYF.

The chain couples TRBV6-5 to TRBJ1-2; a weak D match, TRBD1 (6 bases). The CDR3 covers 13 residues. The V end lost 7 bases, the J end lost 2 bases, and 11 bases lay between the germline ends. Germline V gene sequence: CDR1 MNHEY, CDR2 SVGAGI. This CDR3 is CASTGQLNYGYTF. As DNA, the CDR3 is TGTGCCAGCACGGGACAACTGAACTATGGCTACACCTTC.

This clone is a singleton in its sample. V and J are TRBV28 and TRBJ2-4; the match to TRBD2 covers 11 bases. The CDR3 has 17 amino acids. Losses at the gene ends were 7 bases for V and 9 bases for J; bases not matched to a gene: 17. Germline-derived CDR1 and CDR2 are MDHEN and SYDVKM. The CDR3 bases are TGTGCCAGCAAGGGGATCCTAGCGGGGGGAGGGTACGGCATTCAGTACTTC. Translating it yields CASKGILAGGGYGIQYF.

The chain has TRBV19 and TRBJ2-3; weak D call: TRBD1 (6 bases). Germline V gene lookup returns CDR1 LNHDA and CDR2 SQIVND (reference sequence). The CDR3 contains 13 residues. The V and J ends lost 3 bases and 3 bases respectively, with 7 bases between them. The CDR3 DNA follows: TGTGCCAGTAGTATGCAGGGGACAGATACGCAGTATTTT. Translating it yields CASSMQGTDTQYF.

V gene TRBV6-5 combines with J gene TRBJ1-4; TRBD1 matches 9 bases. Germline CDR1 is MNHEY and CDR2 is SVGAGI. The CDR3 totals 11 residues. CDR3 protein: CVRGQGEKLFF. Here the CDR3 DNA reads TGTGTGCGGGGACAGGGTGAAAAACTGTTTTTT.

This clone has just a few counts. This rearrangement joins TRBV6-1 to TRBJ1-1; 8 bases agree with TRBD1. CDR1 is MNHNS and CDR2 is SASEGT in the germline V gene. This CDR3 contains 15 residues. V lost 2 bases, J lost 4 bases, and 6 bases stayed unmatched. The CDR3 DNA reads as TGTGCCAGCAGTGAACTTACAGGGGGTGGCACTGAAGCTTTCTTT. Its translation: CASSELTGGGTEAFF.

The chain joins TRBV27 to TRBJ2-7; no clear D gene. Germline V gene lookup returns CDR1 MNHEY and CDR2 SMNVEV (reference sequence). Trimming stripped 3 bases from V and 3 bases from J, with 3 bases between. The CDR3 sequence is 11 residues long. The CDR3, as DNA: TGTGCCAGCAGTTTCGGCTACGAGCAGTACTTC. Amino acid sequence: CASSFGYEQYF.

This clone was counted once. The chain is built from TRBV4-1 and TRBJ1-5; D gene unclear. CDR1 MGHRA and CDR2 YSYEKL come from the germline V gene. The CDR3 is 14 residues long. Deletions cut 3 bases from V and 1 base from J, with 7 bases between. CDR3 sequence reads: CASSHEQSNQPQHF. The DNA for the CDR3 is TGCGCCAGCAGCCACGAACAGAGCAATCAGCCCCAGCATTTT.

The CDR3 region is CASSPGVGTGELFF. DNA of the CDR3: TGTGCCAGCTCACCCGGGGTCGGCACCGGGGAGCTGTTTTTT. This chain connects TRBV18 to TRBJ2-2; D perhaps matches TRBD2 (5 bases). The length of the CDR3 is 14 residues. CDR1 is KGHSH and CDR2 is LQKENI in the germline V gene. V shed 3 bases and J shed 4 bases, with 9 bases lying between them.

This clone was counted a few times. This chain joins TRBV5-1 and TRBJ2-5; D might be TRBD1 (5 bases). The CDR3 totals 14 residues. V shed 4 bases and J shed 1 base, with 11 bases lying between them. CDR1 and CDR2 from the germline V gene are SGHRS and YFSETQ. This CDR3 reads CASSPTDTQETQYF. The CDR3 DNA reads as TGCGCCAGCAGCCCGACAGATACCCAAGAGACCCAGTACTTC.

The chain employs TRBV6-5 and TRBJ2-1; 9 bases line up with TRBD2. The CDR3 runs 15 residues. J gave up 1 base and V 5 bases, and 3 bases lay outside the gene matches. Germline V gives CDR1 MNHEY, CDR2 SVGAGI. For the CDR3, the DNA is TGTGCCAGCAGTAGTACTAGCGGGTCCTACAATGAGCAGTTCTTC. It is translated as CASSSTSGSYNEQFF.

This CDR3 is CASSIDTRNYGYTF. The CDR3 nucleotides are TGTGCCAGTAGTATAGATACCAGAAACTATGGCTACACCTTC. This rearrangement joins TRBV19 to TRBJ1-2; D unclear. Germline V gene lookup returns CDR1 LNHDA and CDR2 SQIVND (reference sequence). Trimming left V 0 bases short and J 2 bases short, with 7 bases between. The CDR3 has 14 residues.

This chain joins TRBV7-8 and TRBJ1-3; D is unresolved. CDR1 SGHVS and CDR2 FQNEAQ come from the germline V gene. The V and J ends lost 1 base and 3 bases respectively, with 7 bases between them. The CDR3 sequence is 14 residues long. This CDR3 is CASSLVRDGNTIYF. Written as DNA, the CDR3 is TGTGCCAGCAGCTTAGTCCGGGATGGAAACACCATATATTTT.

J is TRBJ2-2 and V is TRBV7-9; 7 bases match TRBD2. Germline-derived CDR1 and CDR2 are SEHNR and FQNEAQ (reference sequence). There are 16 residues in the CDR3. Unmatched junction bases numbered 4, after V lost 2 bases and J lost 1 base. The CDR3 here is CASSLSSGGNTGELFF. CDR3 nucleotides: TGTGCCAGCAGCTTATCGTCGGGGGGGAACACCGGGGAGCTGTTTTTT.

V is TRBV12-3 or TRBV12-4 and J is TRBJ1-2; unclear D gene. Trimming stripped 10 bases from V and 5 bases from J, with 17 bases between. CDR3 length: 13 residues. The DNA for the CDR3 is TGTGCCATCTCGACCGGTCGGGGTTATGGCTACACCTTC. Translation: CAISTGRGYGYTF.

The DNA of the CDR3 is TGTGCTAGTGGTTTGGGACAGCCGAACACTGAAGCTTTCTTT. Its protein product is CASGLGQPNTEAFF. This sequence joins TRBV12-5 and TRBJ1-1; possibly TRBD1 for D (5 bases). The germline gives CDR1 LGHNT, CDR2 FRNRAP. V was shortened by 1 base and J by 1 base, with 7 bases between the two germline ends. The CDR3 covers 14 residues.